These 20 T cell receptor beta chains were all obtained from the same sample, sequenced in a study of T cell responses to AZD1222 COVID-19 vaccine. The table came from immunoSEQ multiplex PCR; TCRdb's copy has only in-frame clones and leaves some out. The sample has 120,000 to 150,000 clones, around 84% seen once. The material sequenced was peripheral blood, taken 28 days after the second AZD1222 dose. Source of these receptors: an adult who received the AZD1222 COVID-19 vaccine.

The rearrangement links TRBV18 to TRBJ1-1, with unresolved D. Germline CDR1 is KGHSH and CDR2 is LQKENI. Trimming removed 6 bases at V and 2 bases at J, with 13 bases between. This CDR3 spans 14 amino acids. The CDR3 is CASSLAVINTEAFF. In nucleotides, the CDR3 is TGTGCCAGCTCTCTCGCAGTGATTAACACTGAAGCTTTCTTT.

Only a few counts were recorded for this clone. The chain joins TRBV5-3 to TRBJ1-1; D may be TRBD1 (6 bases). TRBV5-3 is recorded as an ORF, its role being uncertain. The CDR3 has 15 amino acids. V gave up 4 bases and J gave up 6 bases, with 19 bases separating them. This CDR3 reads CARSTTTGDKAEAFF. The CDR3 DNA reads TGTGCCAGAAGCACAACGACAGGAGATAAGGCTGAAGCTTTCTTT.

This rearrangement joins TRBV7-2 to TRBJ1-6; D remains ambiguous. The CDR3 is 15 residues long. Germline V gene sequence: CDR1 SGHTA, CDR2 FQGNSA. Between the trimmed V and J ends, which lost 5 bases and 4 bases, there was a span of 12 bases. Written as DNA, the CDR3 is TGTGCCAGCAGCCTGTCGGGAGGGTATAATTCACCCCTCCACTTT. Residues: CASSLSGGYNSPLHF. The complete variable domain, with remaining parts taken from reference TRBV7-2 and TRBJ1-6, reads GAGVSQSPSNKVTEKGKDVELRCDPISGHTALYWYRQSLGQGLEFLIYFQGNSAPDKSGLPSDRFSAERTGGSVSTLTIQRTQQEDSAVYLCASSLSGGYNSPLHFGNGTRLTVT.

The chain carries TRBV28 and TRBJ2-1; 8 positions match TRBD2. This CDR3 is built from 11 residues. Germline CDR1 and CDR2: MDHEN and SYDVKM. Unmatched junction bases numbered 1, after V lost 5 bases and J lost 10 bases. The CDR3 spells CASSRLAEQFF. CDR3 DNA: TGTGCCAGCAGTAGACTAGCGGAGCAGTTCTTC.

The V call is TRBV18, the J call TRBJ2-7; no definite D call. The germline gives CDR1 KGHSH, CDR2 LQKENI. V lost 3 bases, J lost 3 bases, and 12 bases lay in between. This CDR3 contains 14 residues. CDR3 loop: CASSPPVMNYEQYF. CDR3 nucleotides: TGTGCCAGCTCACCTCCAGTGATGAACTACGAGCAGTACTTC.

The chain links TRBV19 to TRBJ1-5; the match to TRBD1 covers 7 bases. The germline gives CDR1 LNHDA, CDR2 SQIVND (reference sequence). This CDR3 has 14 amino acids. V lost 5 bases and J lost 4; bases outside the gene matches: 5. The CDR3 region is CASSPSTGNQPQHF. The CDR3 nucleotides are TGTGCCAGTAGTCCTTCGACAGGGAATCAGCCCCAGCATTTT.

The chain combines TRBV2 with TRBJ1-2; D gene unclear. The CDR3 is 12 amino acids. CDR1 and CDR2 (germline): SNHLY, FYNNEI. V was shortened by 3 bases and J by 5 bases, with 7 bases between the two germline ends. CDR3 DNA sequence: TGTGCCAGCAGTGAGGACGGGTATGGCTACACCTTC. Amino acids: CASSEDGYGYTF. Full variable domain (rest looked up from reference TRBV2 and TRBJ1-2): EPEVTQTPSHQVTQMGQEVILRCVPISNHLYFYWYRQILGQKVEFLVSFYNNEISEKSEIFDDQFSVERPDGSNFTLKIRSTKLEDSAMYFCASSEDGYGYTFGSGTRLTVV.

The V call is TRBV27, the J call TRBJ1-5, with 9 bases that match TRBD1. Germline V lookup: CDR1 MNHEY, CDR2 SMNVEV (reference sequence). V gave up 8 bases and J gave up 1 base; unmatched junction bases: 6. This CDR3 spans 15 amino acids. CDR3 DNA: TGTGCCAGCCAGCAGGGGACAGGGAGCAATCAGCCCCAGCATTTT. Protein: CASQQGTGSNQPQHF.

The V gene is TRBV20-1, the J gene TRBJ2-2; D gene uncertain. The CDR3 totals 12 residues. The ends were cut back, 3 bases at V and 6 bases at J, with 8 bases in the middle. The germline V gene encodes CDR1 DFQATT and CDR2 SNEGSKA (reference sequence). CDR3 sequence: CSASVGPGELFF. CDR3 bases: TGCAGTGCTAGTGTAGGCCCCGGGGAGCTGTTTTTT.

The J gene is TRBJ1-5, the V gene TRBV30; D not certain. V was cut by 1 base and J by 7 bases, with 8 bases left in between. The length of the CDR3 is 12 residues. CDR1 and CDR2 (germline): GTSNPN, SVGIG (reference sequence). CDR3 sequence (DNA): TGTGCCTGGAGTGGGGTCGGCCAGCCCCAGCATTTT. Amino acid sequence: CAWSGVGQPQHF.

This sequence joins TRBV7-6 and TRBJ2-4, with 7 bases that match TRBD1. This CDR3 has 13 amino acids. Germline V lookup: CDR1 SGHVS, CDR2 FNYEAQ. V shed 1 base and J 11 bases; nucleotides not matched to a gene: 5. The CDR3 DNA is TGTGCCAGCAGCTTAGATCCAGGGGGTGTTCAGTACTTC. Translating it yields CASSLDPGGVQYF.

The rearrangement uses TRBV18 and TRBJ2-3, with TRBD1 identical over 10 bases. V lost 0 bases to trimming and J lost 4 bases; unmatched junction nucleotides: 1. The CDR3 is made up of 15 amino acids. Germline-derived CDR1 and CDR2 are KGHSH and LQKENI. CDR3 region: CASSPPTGGADTQYF. CDR3 DNA sequence: TGTGCCAGCTCACCACCGACAGGGGGCGCAGATACGCAGTATTTT.

This sequence joins TRBV10-2 and TRBJ2-1; 9 bases map to TRBD2. The CDR3 has 19 residues. Germline V CDR1 and CDR2: WSHSY, SAAADI. V was pared by 7 bases and J by 2 bases, with 18 bases of the junction left unmatched. CDR3 protein: CASTDPYRTSAITYNEQFF. The CDR3 coding sequence is TGCGCCAGCACCGACCCGTACCGGACTAGCGCGATTACCTACAATGAGCAGTTCTTC.

The chain is built from TRBV18 and TRBJ2-7; D is tentatively TRBD1 or TRBD2 (5 bases each). V was trimmed by 4 bases and J by 2 bases, leaving 15 bases between them. The CDR3 length is 15 residues. Per germline, CDR1 KGHSH and CDR2 LQKENI. The CDR3 DNA sequence: TGTGCCAGCTCACAGGACGGGACGGGGCCCTACGAGCAGTACTTC. Translated, it gives CASSQDGTGPYEQYF.

This chain links TRBV11-2 with TRBJ2-3; D gene unclear. Germline-derived CDR1 and CDR2 are SGHAT and FQNNGV. The V end was cut by 2 bases, the J end by 4 bases, with 10 bases between. This CDR3 has 14 residues. The CDR3 DNA sequence: TGTGCCAGCAGCTTATCGACACCGCCAGATACGCAGTATTTT. The encoded protein is CASSLSTPPDTQYF.

This chain links TRBV30 with TRBJ2-1; the D is unclear. This CDR3 has 15 amino acids. Trimming left V 2 bases short and J 0 bases short, with 11 bases between. Germline CDR1 and CDR2: GTSNPN and SVGIG (reference sequence). The CDR3 region is CAWSRGTSSYNEQFF. CDR3 coding DNA: TGTGCCTGGAGTAGAGGAACGAGCTCCTACAATGAGCAGTTCTTC. The complete variable domain, with remaining parts taken from reference TRBV30 and TRBJ2-1, reads SQTIHQWPATLVQPVGSPLSLECTVEGTSNPNLYWYRQAAGRGLQLLFYSVGIGQISSEVPQNLSASRPQDRQFILSSKKLLLSDSGFYLCAWSRGTSSYNEQFFGPGTRLTVL.

The V gene is TRBV4-2, the J gene TRBJ1-4, with 9 bases aligning to TRBD1. Trimming removed 0 bases from V and 8 bases from J; junction bases left unmatched: 7. This CDR3 contains 16 residues. Germline CDR1 LGHNA, CDR2 YNFKEQ. CDR3 sequence (DNA): TGTGCCAGCAGCCAAGATGGACAGGGGAGAGGGGAAAAACTGTTTTTT. It yields the protein CASSQDGQGRGEKLFF.

This clone was detected only once. The DNA of the CDR3 is TGTGCCTGGAGGGTCCCGGGATATAGCAATCAGCCCCAGCATTTT. Translation gives CAWRVPGYSNQPQHF. The rearrangement uses TRBV30 and TRBJ1-5, with unresolved D. Looked up from germline, CDR1 is GTSNPN and CDR2 is SVGIG (reference sequence). V was pared by 3 bases and J by 0 bases, with 12 bases between. The CDR3 contains 15 residues.

The table lists this clone with a count of one. The V gene is TRBV5-1, the J gene TRBJ1-1; 10 nucleotides match TRBD1. This CDR3 region has 14 residues. V shed 3 bases and J 3 bases; nucleotides not matched to a gene: 2. From germline, CDR1 is SGHRS and CDR2 YFSETQ. DNA for the CDR3: TGCGCCAGCAGCTGGGGACAGGGGCACACTGAAGCTTTCTTT. Its protein is CASSWGQGHTEAFF.

This clone was recorded only once. The chain is built from TRBV7-9 and TRBJ1-2; no clear D gene. The CDR3 is made up of 13 amino acids. Per germline, CDR1 SEHNR and CDR2 FQNEAQ (reference sequence). V was cut by 2 bases and J by 8 bases, with 12 bases left in between. The chain's CDR3 is CASSLPALGGYTF. In DNA, the CDR3 is TGTGCCAGCAGCTTACCGGCATTAGGGGGCTACACCTTC.